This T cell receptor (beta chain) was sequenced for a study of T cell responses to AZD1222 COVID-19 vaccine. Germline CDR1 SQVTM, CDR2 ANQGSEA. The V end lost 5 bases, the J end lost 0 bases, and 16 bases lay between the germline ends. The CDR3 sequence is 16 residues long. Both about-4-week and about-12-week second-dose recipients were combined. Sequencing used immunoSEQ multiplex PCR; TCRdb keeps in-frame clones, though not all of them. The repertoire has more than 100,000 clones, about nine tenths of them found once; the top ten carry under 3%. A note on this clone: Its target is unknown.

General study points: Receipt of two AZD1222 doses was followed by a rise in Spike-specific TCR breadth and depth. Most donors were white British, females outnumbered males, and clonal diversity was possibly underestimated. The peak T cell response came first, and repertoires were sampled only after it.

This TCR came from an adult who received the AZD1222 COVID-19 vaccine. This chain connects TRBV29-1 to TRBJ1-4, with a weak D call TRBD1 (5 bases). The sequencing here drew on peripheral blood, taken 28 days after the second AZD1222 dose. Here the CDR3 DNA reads TGCAGCGTTAGCAGGGACGCCTCTGCAACTAATGAAAAACTGTTTTTT. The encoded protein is CSVSRDASATNEKLFF.